The 17 T cell receptor beta chains in this list originate from one sample, sequenced in a study of Ad26.COV2.S vaccination and SARS-CoV-2 variants. As to treatment: some 20 received Ad26.COV2.S at low or high dose, single or two shots; 5 received placebo; per-sample allocation not given. Samples were taken on day 63 after the first vaccine or placebo injection. Generated by immunoSEQ multiplex PCR, the TCRdb table keeps only in-frame clones and is missing some. The repertoire includes a few hundred thousand clones, roughly 84% of them detected once, and around 3.6% sits in the top ten. Material: peripheral blood, obtained in a trial of Ad26.COV2.S vaccine versus placebo. The receptors derive from a person between 18 and 60 years old who received the Ad26.COV2.S COVID-19 vaccine or a placebo.

V and J are TRBV12-5 and TRBJ1-6; 8 nucleotides match TRBD1. Germline CDR1 LGHNT, CDR2 FRNRAP. The trim removed 4 bases at V and 10 bases at J, leaving 9 bases unmatched. The length of the CDR3 is 15 residues. Written as DNA, the CDR3 is TGTGCTAGTGGTTCCTGGACAGGGATGGGATCACCCCTCCACTTT. It is translated as CASGSWTGMGSPLHF.

This rearrangement joins TRBV12-3 or TRBV12-4 to TRBJ2-2; D not certain. Deletions cut 4 bases from V and 6 bases from J, with 3 bases between. The CDR3 consists of 11 residues. The DNA of the CDR3 is TGTGCCAGCAGTTACGCCGGGGAGCTGTTTTTT. Translating it yields CASSYAGELFF.

The chain has TRBV9 and TRBJ1-2, with D possibly TRBD1 on 5 matching bases. Looked up from germline, CDR1 is SGDLS and CDR2 is YYNGEE. This CDR3 contains 16 residues. Trimming shortened V by 4 bases and J by 2 bases, and 18 bases separated the two germline ends. The CDR3 sequence is CASSPSGGRGNYGYTF. CDR3 DNA sequence: TGTGCCAGCAGCCCTAGCGGGGGACGCGGAAACTATGGCTACACCTTC. Variable domain in full (rest from reference TRBV9 and TRBJ1-2): DSGVTQTPKHLITATGQRVTLRCSPRSGDLSVYWYQQSLDQGLQFLIQYYNGEERAKGNILERFSAQQFPDLHSELNLSSLELGDSALYFCASSPSGGRGNYGYTFGSGTRLTVV.

In this sample, this clone turned up a few times. V is TRBV4-2 and J is TRBJ1-1; D is possibly TRBD1 (5 bases). Germline lookup yields CDR1 LGHNA and CDR2 YNFKEQ. The CDR3 runs to 15 residues. V lost 3 bases and J 1 base, leaving 12 bases between the germline ends. CDR3 sequence reads: CASSQLVGTNTEAFF. CDR3 DNA: TGTGCCAGCAGCCAGTTAGTGGGGACGAACACTGAAGCTTTCTTT.

V and J are TRBV9 and TRBJ2-7; D possibly corresponds to TRBD2 (5 bases). This CDR3 comprises 13 residues. Trimming took 3 bases from V and 3 from J, leaving 10 bases between them. Germline CDR1 and CDR2: SGDLS and YYNGEE. This CDR3 reads CASSASGDYEQYF. DNA of the CDR3: TGTGCCAGCAGCGCCTCCGGGGACTACGAGCAGTACTTC.

The rearrangement joins TRBV7-2 to TRBJ1-5; tentatively, D is TRBD1 (5 bases). Germline V gene sequence: CDR1 SGHTA, CDR2 FQGNSA. This CDR3 is 15 amino acids long. Trimming shortened V by 3 bases and J by 3 bases, and 12 bases separated the two germline ends. The CDR3 reads CASSLGGQPNQPQHF. DNA for the CDR3: TGTGCCAGCAGCTTGGGTGGACAACCCAATCAGCCCCAGCATTTT.

CDR3 in amino acids: CASSFRDKTYEQYF. CDR3 nucleotides: TGCGCCAGCAGCTTCCGGGACAAGACCTACGAGCAGTACTTC. The V and J genes are TRBV5-1 and TRBJ2-7; D may be TRBD1 (6 bases). This CDR3 has 14 amino acids. V lost 2 bases and J lost 2, with 11 bases in between. The germline V gene encodes CDR1 SGHRS and CDR2 YFSETQ.

This clone was seen only once. The rearrangement joins TRBV11-2 to TRBJ1-1; D unclear. Germline-derived CDR1 and CDR2 are SGHAT and FQNNGV. The CDR3 length is 12 residues. V gave up 0 bases and J gave up 10 bases, with 9 bases separating them. Written as DNA, the CDR3 is TGTGCCAGCAGCTTAGAGGGTGGCAGAGCTTTCTTT. Translation: CASSLEGGRAFF.

The chain uses TRBV5-1 and TRBJ2-5, with D perhaps matching TRBD1 or TRBD2 (6 bases each). V lost 4 bases, J lost 5 bases, and 18 bases lay in between. CDR1 and CDR2 (germline): SGHRS, YFSETQ. This CDR3 comprises 15 residues. The CDR3, as DNA: TGCGCCAGCAGCCTCGGGGGCTGGACAAAGGAGACCCAGTACTTC. Protein sequence: CASSLGGWTKETQYF.

The chain carries TRBV12-3 or TRBV12-4 and TRBJ2-3; TRBD2 matches at 9 bases. With V trimmed by 3 bases and J by 7 bases, 2 bases remained unmatched. The CDR3 runs 13 residues. CDR3 in DNA: TGTGCCAGCAGTTTGCGGGGGGGGAATACGCAGTATTTT. Its translation is CASSLRGGNTQYF.

This sequence joins TRBV5-1 and TRBJ2-5; TRBD1 or TRBD2 may be the D gene (6 bases each). Germline values: CDR1 SGHRS, CDR2 YFSETQ. The CDR3 runs 15 residues. Trimming removed 3 bases from V and 5 bases from J, with 17 bases in between. CDR3 DNA: TGCGCCAGCAGCTCGGGGGCCACAGTATTCGAGACCCAGTACTTC. Protein product: CASSSGATVFETQYF.

This clone appeared once. This chain uses TRBV5-1 with TRBJ1-1; 7 bases match TRBD1. V shed 3 bases and J 0 bases; nucleotides not matched to a gene: 8. The CDR3 covers 16 residues. Germline CDR1 SGHRS, CDR2 YFSETQ. The CDR3 loop reads CASSSGTDRVNTEAFF. The CDR3, as DNA: TGCGCCAGCAGCTCCGGGACAGACAGAGTGAACACTGAAGCTTTCTTT.

The chain uses TRBV18 and TRBJ1-2; D is perhaps TRBD1 (6 bases). The germline V and J ends were trimmed by 2 bases and 7 bases, with 14 bases remaining between them. The CDR3 is 14 residues long. Germline V CDR1 and CDR2: KGHSH, LQKENI. The CDR3 spells CASSPNTGTSGYTF. CDR3 coding DNA: TGTGCCAGCTCACCAAACACAGGGACCAGTGGCTACACCTTC.

CDR3 residues: CASSLTVQETQYF. The DNA for the CDR3 is TGTGCCAGCAGCTTGACAGTCCAAGAGACCCAGTACTTC. The chain combines TRBV2 with TRBJ2-5, with D possibly matching TRBD1 (5 bases). The germline gives CDR1 SNHLY, CDR2 FYNNEI. The V and J ends lost 6 bases and 1 base respectively, with 9 bases between them. The CDR3 loop spans 13 amino acids.

The chain combines TRBV27 with TRBJ1-6, with D hard to call. The ends were cut back, 2 bases at V and 6 bases at J, with 5 bases in the middle. Germline CDR1 MNHEY, CDR2 SMNVEV (reference sequence). The CDR3 consists of 13 residues. The CDR3 coding sequence is TGTGCCAGCAGTTTAGGGTCTAATTCACCCCTCCACTTT. Protein product: CASSLGSNSPLHF.

The rearrangement links TRBV23-1 to TRBJ1-4, with D possibly TRBD1 on 5 matching bases. TRBV23-1 is an ORF; its function is uncertain. There are 14 residues in the CDR3. Between the trimmed V and J ends, which lost 3 bases and 8 bases, there was a span of 13 bases. The CDR3 coding sequence is TGCGCCAGCAGTCATGGTCACGGGACCGAAAAACTGTTTTTT. Translating it yields CASSHGHGTEKLFF.

The chain uses TRBV4-2 and TRBJ1-6; D is perhaps TRBD1 (6 bases). Germline V gene lookup returns CDR1 LGHNA and CDR2 YNFKEQ. V dropped 6 bases and J dropped 9 bases, with 30 bases sitting between them. CDR3 length: 19 amino acids. The CDR3 loop is CASRGAGRQWGGRGSPLHF. In nucleotides, the CDR3 is TGTGCCAGCAGGGGGGCTGGGCGACAATGGGGAGGTAGGGGTTCACCCCTCCACTTT.